Shown below are 10 T cell receptor beta chains from a single sample sequenced in a study of CD4 T cells in relation to SARS-CoV-2 and coronaviruses. Before the COVID-19 pandemic, during about 2011-2019, CD4+ T cells were taken from unexposed donors. After more than eight days of culture, CD4+ T cells were isolated. No antigen is known for these receptors. Repertoires were generated with immunoSEQ multiplex PCR, while TCRdb's copy carries only in-frame clones and drops some. The data show tens of thousands of clones, about 70% seen once. Sequenced: CD4+ T cells from PBMCs, cultured in vitro. These receptors originate from a human donor in good health.

The table lists this clone with a count of one. The chain couples TRBV6-5 to TRBJ2-1, with 16 bases lining up with TRBD2. V shed 6 bases, J shed 10 bases, and the junction held 3 bases outside the gene matches. The CDR3 spans 14 residues. Germline loops: CDR1 MNHEY, CDR2 SVGAGI. Written as DNA, the CDR3 is TGTGCCAGCAGACGGGGACTAGCGGGAGGGGAGCAGTTCTTC. Its translation: CASRRGLAGGEQFF.

The chain combines TRBV9 with TRBJ2-3; D is possibly TRBD1 (7 bases). There are 15 residues in the CDR3. CDR1 and CDR2 (germline): SGDLS, YYNGEE. Trimming pared 3 bases from V and 1 base from J, leaving 12 bases between. The CDR3 protein is CASSAGGGGTDTQYF. The CDR3 DNA sequence: TGTGCCAGCAGCGCAGGAGGGGGCGGCACAGATACGCAGTATTTT. Looking up the rest from reference TRBV9 and TRBJ2-3 gives the full variable domain: DSGVTQTPKHLITATGQRVTLRCSPRSGDLSVYWYQQSLDQGLQFLIQYYNGEERAKGNILERFSAQQFPDLHSELNLSSLELGDSALYFCASSAGGGGTDTQYFGPGTRLTVL.

The rearrangement joins TRBV12-3 or TRBV12-4 to TRBJ1-1; D uncertain. The CDR3 is made up of 12 amino acids. The V and J ends lost 8 bases and 10 bases respectively, with 17 bases between them. The CDR3 sequence: CASLPVSGVAFF. As DNA, the CDR3 is TGTGCCAGCTTACCTGTTAGCGGCGTAGCTTTCTTT.

Only a few counts were recorded for this clone. The chain is built from TRBV4-1 and TRBJ2-4, with 14 bases lining up with TRBD2. CDR1 and CDR2 (germline): MGHRA, YSYEKL. The CDR3 spans 17 residues. V lost 4 bases to trimming and J lost 8 bases; unmatched junction nucleotides: 10. CDR3 nucleotides: TGCGCCAGCAGCCTTCGACTAGCGGGAGGGCCAGGGGACATTCAGTACTTC. It translates to CASSLRLAGGPGDIQYF.

The chain combines TRBV28 with TRBJ1-1; 8 positions agree with TRBD1. The CDR3 has 15 residues. Germline-derived CDR1 and CDR2 are MDHEN and SYDVKM. V trimming: 4 bases; J trimming: 1 base; junction bases outside the gene matches: 5. The CDR3 nucleotides read TGTGCCAGCAGTTCGACAGGGGACGGGAACACTGAAGCTTTCTTT. As protein: CASSSTGDGNTEAFF.

V gene TRBV19 combines with J gene TRBJ1-2, with a weak D call TRBD1 (6 bases). Per the germline V gene, CDR1 is LNHDA and CDR2 is SQIVND (reference sequence). V was trimmed by 3 bases and J by 8 bases, leaving 16 bases between them. CDR3 length equals 14 residues. The CDR3 region has the DNA TGTGCCAGTAGTATGGGACACCTCCCAGGGGGCTACACCTTC. Protein sequence: CASSMGHLPGGYTF.

The chain couples TRBV24-1 to TRBJ2-2; D possibly uses TRBD1 or TRBD2 (5 bases each). In germline, CDR1 is KGHDR, CDR2 SFDVKD. Trimming left V 0 bases short and J 4 bases short, with 8 bases between. There are 15 residues in the CDR3. CDR3 residues: CATSDLRGGTGELFF. The DNA of the CDR3 is TGTGCCACCAGTGATTTGCGTGGGGGCACCGGGGAGCTGTTTTTT.

The genes are TRBV7-8 and TRBJ1-2; 8 bases are shared with TRBD1. Trimming removed 5 bases from V and 7 bases from J; junction bases left unmatched: 6. Per the germline V gene, CDR1 is SGHVS and CDR2 is FQNEAQ. The CDR3 loop spans 13 amino acids. CDR3 sequence reads: CASSEDRASGYTF. As DNA, the CDR3 is TGTGCCAGCAGCGAGGACAGGGCGTCTGGCTACACCTTC.

This clone has a single count. The rearrangement joins TRBV27 to TRBJ1-5; D remains ambiguous. The germline gives CDR1 MNHEY, CDR2 SMNVEV (reference sequence). V was pared by 6 bases and J by 0 bases, with 15 bases between. The CDR3 runs to 16 residues. The CDR3 is CASRVFYGGSNQPQHF. The CDR3 DNA reads as TGTGCCAGCAGGGTCTTCTACGGAGGTAGCAATCAGCCCCAGCATTTT.

The V and J genes are TRBV5-1 and TRBJ2-4; 7 bases match TRBD2. The CDR3 spans 14 residues. J was trimmed by 6 bases and V by 1 base; bases with no gene match: 4. Germline-derived CDR1 and CDR2 are SGHRS and YFSETQ. The CDR3, as DNA: TGCGCCAGCAGCTTGAACGGGGAGGGAAACATTCAGTACTTC. Translation: CASSLNGEGNIQYF.